This TCR beta chain was observed in a study of response to subunit inactivated influenza vaccine (dated 2018 in TCRdb). Looking at the study overall: To follow how T cells responded to a trivalent subunit inactivated influenza vaccine, the researchers relied on deep quantitative profiling of the T cell receptor repertoire.

The CDR3 runs 17 residues from the cysteine to the phenylalanine. Only the CDR3 part of the read is kept: 51 bases, read in frame from the first base. The trim is 7 bases for V and 1 base for J, with a gap of 22 bases between the germline ends. Via the germline V gene, CDR1 is MDHEN and CDR2 SYDVKM. The library relied on RT-PCR. Sequencing instrument: Illumina HiSeq 2500. TCRdb reanalyzed the raw reads on its own, using fastp at Q25 for trimming and MiXCR for clone calling, and kept in-frame beta chains. Entries are consolidated by CDR3 protein sequence, retaining the most common genes and DNA. The sample has more than 700,000 distinct CDR3 sequences on record, about 20% of them singletons. Together, the top ten hold 10% of the sample. Broader findings and caveats from the paper: According to the authors, only a limited number of new T cells may be recruited by each seasonal influenza vaccination.

A word on this clonotype: Its antigen remains unidentified. It has no much larger one-base neighbor in the sample; base qualities were not kept.

The chain links TRBV28 with TRBJ1-1; the D gene remains uncertain. The sequence derives from a man aged 45-65 years who received an inactivated influenza vaccine. Donor details come from another sample of the same person, matched by shared clones. The specimen was PBMCs from blood, collected more than 4 days after vaccination. The CDR3 region has the sequence CASTSSGYHRGNTEAFF. The nucleotide sequence is given as TGTGCCAGCACCTCAAGCGGGTATCATCGGGGGAACACTGAAGCTTTCTTT. Joined to the reference TRBV28 and TRBJ1-1 proteins, this CDR3 gives the full variable domain: DVKVTQSSRYLVKRTGEKVFLECVQDMDHENMFWYRQDPGLGLRLIYFSYDVKMKEKGDIPEGYSVSREKKERFSLILESASTNQTSMYLCASTSSGYHRGNTEAFFGQGTRLTVV.